The next 18 T cell receptor beta chains were all read from a single sample in a study of identical twins (dated by TCRdb to 2015 to 2016). The protocol used for the library was 5' RACE. TCRdb lists the instrument as Illumina HiSeq 2000. TCRdb reworked the public reads: Q25 trimming with fastp, MiXCR clone assembly, productive beta chains retained. For every CDR3 protein sequence, its rows merge into one entry that carries the most common genes and DNA. This sample holds 450,000 to 650,000 distinct CDR3 sequences; approximately 10% were observed only once. The ten largest clones add up to around 3.1% of the sample. These data also formed part of another study, on yellow fever vaccine responses in identical twins.

Sequenced material: PBMCs. Source of these receptors: a woman between 18 and 29 years old in good health.

This clonotype was observed at least ten times. The chain couples TRBV12-3 or TRBV12-4 to TRBJ1-6; no clear D gene. CDR3 length: 12 residues. Trimming took off 8 bases at V and 6 bases at J, with 8 bases between the two ends. Written as DNA, the CDR3 is TGTGCCAGCGGAAATCCTAATTCACCCCTCCACTTT. Residues: CASGNPNSPLHF.

The V gene is TRBV7-9, the J gene TRBJ2-1; D call uncertain. Germline V gives CDR1 SEHNR, CDR2 FQNEAQ (reference sequence). Trimming left V 1 base short and J 7 bases short, with 20 bases between. This CDR3 is 17 amino acids long. In nucleotides, the CDR3 is TGTGCCAGCAGCTTAGTGGGTGGGCATGGTCGTTTTAATGAGCAGTTCTTC. Translated, it gives CASSLVGGHGRFNEQFF.

The CDR3, as DNA: TGTGCCAGCACCCTAGGGGCGGGGATCTCCTACGAGCAGTACTTC. Amino acids: CASTLGAGISYEQYF. The J gene is TRBJ2-7, the V gene TRBV6-2 or TRBV6-3; weak D call: TRBD2 (6 bases). CDR3 length equals 15 residues. V lost 7 bases and J 0 bases, leaving 16 bases between the germline ends. CDR1 and CDR2 (germline): MNHEY, SVGEGT.

This clonotype was seen ten or more times. The V call is TRBV5-1, the J call TRBJ2-7, with D unclear. V lost 0 bases to trimming and J lost 5 bases, with 12 bases between them. Germline V lookup: CDR1 SGHRS, CDR2 YFSETQ. The CDR3 runs to 14 residues. CDR3 sequence: CASSLDGHGDEQYF. CDR3 coding DNA: TGCGCCAGCAGCTTGGACGGGCATGGGGACGAGCAGTACTTC.

This clonotype showed up many times. V usage is TRBV10-3 and J usage is TRBJ2-2; 11 bases are shared with TRBD1. Germline trimming cut 0 bases from V and 7 bases from J; bases unmatched to any gene: 4. This CDR3 has 16 amino acids. In germline, CDR1 is ENHRY, CDR2 SYGVKD. The CDR3 reads CAISESWTGGSGELFF. The CDR3 DNA reads as TGTGCCATCAGTGAGTCGTGGACAGGGGGCAGCGGGGAGCTGTTTTTT.

In its sample, this clonotype was seen a few times. This chain links TRBV2 with TRBJ2-1; the match to TRBD1 covers 8 bases. This CDR3 contains 15 residues. J was trimmed by 5 bases and V by 6 bases; bases with no gene match: 9. CDR1 is SNHLY, CDR2 FYNNEI, per germline. CDR3 amino acids: CASSARGTGNNEQFF. The CDR3 coding sequence is TGTGCCAGCAGCGCCCGGGGGACAGGAAACAATGAGCAGTTCTTC.

In its sample, this clonotype was seen many times. The V and J genes are TRBV10-3 and TRBJ2-1; D may be TRBD1 (7 bases). Between the trimmed V and J ends, which lost 6 bases and 5 bases, there was a span of 20 bases. CDR3 length equals 16 residues. Germline CDR1 is ENHRY and CDR2 is SYGVKD. The CDR3: CAIRHRDSPGDNEQFF. The CDR3 DNA is TGTGCCATCAGGCACCGGGACAGCCCGGGGGACAATGAGCAGTTCTTC.

This clonotype was seen a few times. The CDR3 region is CASSLTSGTPGEQYF. As DNA, the CDR3 is TGCGCCAGCAGCTTGACTAGCGGGACGCCGGGCGAGCAGTACTTC. The chain links TRBV5-1 to TRBJ2-7; 10 bases line up with TRBD2. Unmatched junction bases numbered 7, after V lost 1 base and J lost 6 bases. Germline CDR1 reads SGHRS; CDR2 reads YFSETQ. The CDR3 contains 15 residues.

This clonotype has a count of ten or more. The gene calls are TRBV12-3 or TRBV12-4 and TRBJ2-5; 8 nucleotides match TRBD1. The CDR3 runs 15 residues. V trimming: 6 bases; J trimming: 3 bases; junction bases outside the gene matches: 9. The CDR3 bases are TGTGCCAGCAGGAGACAGGGGAGCTTCAAAGAGACCCAGTACTTC. Translation: CASRRQGSFKETQYF.

A few counts support this clonotype. The chain employs TRBV5-5 and TRBJ2-7; 7 positions agree with TRBD2. With 6 bases clipped from V and 2 bases from J, the junction kept 8 bases outside the gene matches. This CDR3 spans 14 amino acids. Germline loops: CDR1 SGHKS, CDR2 YYEKEE (reference sequence). This CDR3 is CASTYGAGAYEQYF. In nucleotides, the CDR3 is TGTGCCAGCACCTACGGGGCGGGAGCCTACGAGCAGTACTTC.

This clonotype was seen many times. The chain has TRBV24-1 and TRBJ2-1; 9 bases fit TRBD2. In germline, CDR1 is KGHDR, CDR2 SFDVKD. The CDR3 runs to 16 residues. V lost 4 bases and J lost 8; bases outside the gene matches: 11. Written as DNA, the CDR3 is TGTGCCACCAGTGAACCCGGGACTAGCCTCCCTTATGAGCAGTTCTTC. This codes for CATSEPGTSLPYEQFF.

This clonotype was detected a few times. The chain couples TRBV2 to TRBJ2-1, with D perhaps given as TRBD1 or TRBD2 (5 bases each). Germline V gene lookup returns CDR1 SNHLY and CDR2 FYNNEI. The CDR3 is made up of 11 amino acids. V was pared by 3 bases and J by 12 bases, with 9 bases between. CDR3: CASSDRGPQFF. The CDR3 region has the DNA TGTGCCAGCAGTGATCGGGGACCGCAGTTCTTC.

This clonotype occurred a few times. This chain connects TRBV20-1 to TRBJ2-7; 9 bases match TRBD2. Trimming removed 0 bases from V and 3 bases from J; junction bases left unmatched: 6. CDR1 and CDR2 (germline): DFQATT, SNEGSKA (reference sequence). CDR3 size: 15 residues. The CDR3 sequence: CSAREAGGGVYEQYF. The CDR3, as DNA: TGCAGTGCTAGAGAGGCAGGCGGGGGGGTCTACGAGCAGTACTTC.

This clonotype came up many times. The chain employs TRBV11-3 and TRBJ2-2, with D uncertain. The CDR3 totals 17 residues. CDR1 and CDR2 from the germline V gene are SGHNT and YENEEA. V was trimmed by 4 bases and J by 0 bases, leaving 15 bases between them. Written as DNA, the CDR3 is TGTGCCAGCAGCTCCGAAAGGGCAGGCCCGAACACCGGGGAGCTGTTTTTT. It specifies CASSSERAGPNTGELFF.

CDR3 loop: CASRGPISGANVLTF. DNA for the CDR3: TGTGCCAGCAGGGGGCCGATCTCTGGGGCCAACGTCCTGACTTTC. J is TRBJ2-6 and V is TRBV28, with D possibly being TRBD1 (5 bases). V lost 6 bases, J lost 0 bases, and 9 bases lay in between. Germline V gene sequence: CDR1 MDHEN, CDR2 SYDVKM. The CDR3 is 15 residues long.

This clonotype was counted many times. The chain has TRBV29-1 and TRBJ1-1, with 9 bases matching TRBD1. Germline V gives CDR1 SQVTM, CDR2 ANQGSEA. The V and J ends lost 3 bases and 0 bases, in that order; junction bases with no gene match: 5. CDR3 length: 15 amino acids. DNA for the CDR3: TGCAGCGTTGACGGGACAGGGTTGATGAACACTGAAGCTTTCTTT. This encodes CSVDGTGLMNTEAFF.

This clonotype is medium-sized. This chain uses TRBV6-6 with TRBJ2-4, with 9 bases that match TRBD1. This CDR3 contains 17 residues. Germline V gives CDR1 MNHNY, CDR2 SVGAGI (reference sequence). The V segment lost 6 bases and the J segment 1 base; nucleotides outside the gene matches: 10. The CDR3 region has the DNA TGTGCCAGCAGCCCCTACAGACAGGGGGGGGCCAAAAACATTCAGTACTTC. The encoded protein is CASSPYRQGGAKNIQYF.

This clonotype was detected only a few times. V is TRBV12-3 or TRBV12-4 and J is TRBJ2-3, with 10 nucleotides matching TRBD1. V trimming: 7 bases; J trimming: 4 bases; junction bases outside the gene matches: 5. This CDR3 is 14 amino acids long. CDR3 protein: CASIWDRGADTQYF. Here the CDR3 DNA reads TGTGCCAGCATCTGGGACAGGGGAGCAGATACGCAGTATTTT.